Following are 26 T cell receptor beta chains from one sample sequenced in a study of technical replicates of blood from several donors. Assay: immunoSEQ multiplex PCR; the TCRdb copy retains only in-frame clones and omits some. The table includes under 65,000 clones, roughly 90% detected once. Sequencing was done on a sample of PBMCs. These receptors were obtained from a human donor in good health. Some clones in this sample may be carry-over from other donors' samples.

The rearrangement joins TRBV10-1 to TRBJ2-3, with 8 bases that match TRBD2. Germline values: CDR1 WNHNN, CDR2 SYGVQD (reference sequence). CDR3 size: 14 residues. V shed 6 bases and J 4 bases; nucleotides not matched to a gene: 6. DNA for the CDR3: TGCGCCAGCAGCATAGCGGGGATGGCAGATACGCAGTATTTT. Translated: CASSIAGMADTQYF.

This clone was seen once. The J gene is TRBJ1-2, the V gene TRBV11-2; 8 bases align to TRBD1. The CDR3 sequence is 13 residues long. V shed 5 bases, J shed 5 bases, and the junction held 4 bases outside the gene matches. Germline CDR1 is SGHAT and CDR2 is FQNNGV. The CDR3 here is CASSPDRGYGYTF. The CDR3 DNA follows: TGTGCCAGCAGCCCTGACAGGGGATATGGCTACACCTTC.

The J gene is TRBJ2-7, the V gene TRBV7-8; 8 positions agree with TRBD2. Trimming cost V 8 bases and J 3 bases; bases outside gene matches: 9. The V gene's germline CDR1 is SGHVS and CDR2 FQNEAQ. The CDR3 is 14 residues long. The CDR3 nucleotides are TGTGCCAGCCTACGGGGGGGGACCCTCTACGAGCAGTACTTC. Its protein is CASLRGGTLYEQYF.

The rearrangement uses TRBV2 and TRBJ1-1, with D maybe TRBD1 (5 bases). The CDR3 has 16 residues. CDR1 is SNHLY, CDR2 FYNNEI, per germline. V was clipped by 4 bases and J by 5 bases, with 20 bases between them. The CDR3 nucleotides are TGTGCCAGCAGTGCCGTGGGATCAGGGTTTGAGACTGAAGCTTTCTTT. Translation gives CASSAVGSGFETEAFF. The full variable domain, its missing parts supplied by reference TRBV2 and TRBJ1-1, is EPEVTQTPSHQVTQMGQEVILRCVPISNHLYFYWYRQILGQKVEFLVSFYNNEISEKSEIFDDQFSVERPDGSNFTLKIRSTKLEDSAMYFCASSAVGSGFETEAFFGQGTRLTVV.

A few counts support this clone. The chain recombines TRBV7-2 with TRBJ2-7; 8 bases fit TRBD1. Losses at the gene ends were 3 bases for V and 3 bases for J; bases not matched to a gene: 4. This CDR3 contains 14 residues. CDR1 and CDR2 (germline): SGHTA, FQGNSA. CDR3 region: CASSLQGANYEQYF. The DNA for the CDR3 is TGTGCCAGCAGCTTGCAGGGGGCGAACTACGAGCAGTACTTC.

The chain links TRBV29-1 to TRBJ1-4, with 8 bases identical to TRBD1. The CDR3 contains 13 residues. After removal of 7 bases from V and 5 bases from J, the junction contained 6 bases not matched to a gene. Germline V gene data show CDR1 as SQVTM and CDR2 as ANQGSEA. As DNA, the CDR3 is TGCAGCGCAGAGACAGGGGCGAATGAAAAACTGTTTTTT. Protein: CSAETGANEKLFF.

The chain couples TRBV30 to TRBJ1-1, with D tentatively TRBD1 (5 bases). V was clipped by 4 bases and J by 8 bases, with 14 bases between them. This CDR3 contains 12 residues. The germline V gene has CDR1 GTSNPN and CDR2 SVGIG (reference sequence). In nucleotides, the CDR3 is TGTGCCTGGAACATCATGGCAGGGGAAGCTTTCTTT. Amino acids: CAWNIMAGEAFF.

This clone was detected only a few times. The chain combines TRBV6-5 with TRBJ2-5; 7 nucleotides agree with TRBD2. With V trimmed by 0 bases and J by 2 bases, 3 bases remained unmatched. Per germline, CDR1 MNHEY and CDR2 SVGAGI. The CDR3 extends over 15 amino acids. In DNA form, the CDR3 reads TGTGCCAGCAGTTACTCGGGGAGGGTTCAAGAGACCCAGTACTTC. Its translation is CASSYSGRVQETQYF.

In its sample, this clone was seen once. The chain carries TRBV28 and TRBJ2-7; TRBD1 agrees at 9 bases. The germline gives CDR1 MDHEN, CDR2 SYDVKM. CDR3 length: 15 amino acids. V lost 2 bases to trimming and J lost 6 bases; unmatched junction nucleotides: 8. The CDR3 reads CASSLNRGRPSEQYF. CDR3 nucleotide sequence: TGTGCCAGCAGTTTAAACAGGGGGCGGCCCTCCGAGCAGTACTTC.

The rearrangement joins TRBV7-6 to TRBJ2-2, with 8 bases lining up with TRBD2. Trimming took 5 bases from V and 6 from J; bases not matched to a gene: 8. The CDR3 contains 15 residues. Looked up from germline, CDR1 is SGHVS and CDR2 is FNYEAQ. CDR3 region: CASSPQRESAGELFF. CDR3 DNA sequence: TGTGCCAGCAGCCCCCAGCGGGAGTCGGCCGGGGAGCTGTTTTTT.

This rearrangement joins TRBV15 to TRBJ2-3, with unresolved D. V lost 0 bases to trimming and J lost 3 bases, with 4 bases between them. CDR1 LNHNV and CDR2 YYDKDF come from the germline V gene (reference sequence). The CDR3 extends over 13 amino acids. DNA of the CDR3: TGTGCCACCAGCAGAGATCTGACAGATACGCAGTATTTT. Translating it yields CATSRDLTDTQYF.

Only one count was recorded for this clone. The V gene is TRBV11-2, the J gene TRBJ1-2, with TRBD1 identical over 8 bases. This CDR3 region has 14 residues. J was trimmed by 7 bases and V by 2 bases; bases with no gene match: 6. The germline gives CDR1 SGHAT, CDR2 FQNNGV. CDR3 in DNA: TGTGCCAGCAGCTTAAGTGGCAGGGGGCCTGGCTACACCTTC. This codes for CASSLSGRGPGYTF.

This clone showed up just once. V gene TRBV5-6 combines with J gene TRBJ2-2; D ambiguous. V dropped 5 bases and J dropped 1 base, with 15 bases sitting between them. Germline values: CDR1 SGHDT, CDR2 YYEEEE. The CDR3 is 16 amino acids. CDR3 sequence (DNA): TGTGCCAGCAGTTTGAACGTAGTGTGGAACACCGGGGAGCTGTTTTTT. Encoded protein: CASSLNVVWNTGELFF.

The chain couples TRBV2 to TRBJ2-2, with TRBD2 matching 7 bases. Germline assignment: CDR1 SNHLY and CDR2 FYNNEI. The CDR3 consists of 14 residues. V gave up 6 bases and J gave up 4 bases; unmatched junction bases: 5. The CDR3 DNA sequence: TGTGCCAGCAGGCTGGGGGGGGGCACCGGGGAGCTGTTTTTT. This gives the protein CASRLGGGTGELFF.

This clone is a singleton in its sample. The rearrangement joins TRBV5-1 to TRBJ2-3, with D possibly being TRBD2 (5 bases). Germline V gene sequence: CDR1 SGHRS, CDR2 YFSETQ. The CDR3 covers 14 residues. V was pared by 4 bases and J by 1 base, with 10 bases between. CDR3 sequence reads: CASSKSGRTDTQYF. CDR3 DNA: TGCGCCAGCAGCAAGAGCGGACGCACAGATACGCAGTATTTT.

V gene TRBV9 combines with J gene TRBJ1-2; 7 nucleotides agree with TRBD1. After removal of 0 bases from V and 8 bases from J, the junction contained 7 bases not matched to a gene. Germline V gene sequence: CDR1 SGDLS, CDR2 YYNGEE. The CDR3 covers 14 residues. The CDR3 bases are TGTGCCAGCAGCGTAGGAGCAGGGGGACCAGGCTACACCTTC. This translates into CASSVGAGGPGYTF.

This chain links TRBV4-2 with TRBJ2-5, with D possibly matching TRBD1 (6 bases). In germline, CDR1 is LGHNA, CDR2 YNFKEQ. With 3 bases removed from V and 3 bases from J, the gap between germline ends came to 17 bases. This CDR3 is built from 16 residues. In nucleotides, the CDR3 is TGTGCCAGCAGCCAGCCTTTGGGGGCTACAGAAGAGACCCAGTACTTC. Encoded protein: CASSQPLGATEETQYF.

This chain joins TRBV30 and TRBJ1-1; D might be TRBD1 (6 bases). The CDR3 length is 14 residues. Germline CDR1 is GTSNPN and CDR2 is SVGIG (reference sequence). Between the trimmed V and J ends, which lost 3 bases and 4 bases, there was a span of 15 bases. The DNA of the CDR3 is TGTGCCTGGAGGCAACCAGGGGAAGGCACTGAAGCTTTCTTT. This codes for CAWRQPGEGTEAFF.

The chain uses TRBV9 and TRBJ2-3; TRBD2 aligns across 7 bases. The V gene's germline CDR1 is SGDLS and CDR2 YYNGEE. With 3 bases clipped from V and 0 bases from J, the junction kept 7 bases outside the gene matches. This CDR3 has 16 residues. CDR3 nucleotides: TGTGCCAGCAGCGCCCACGGGAGGACTAGCACAGATACGCAGTATTTT. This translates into CASSAHGRTSTDTQYF.

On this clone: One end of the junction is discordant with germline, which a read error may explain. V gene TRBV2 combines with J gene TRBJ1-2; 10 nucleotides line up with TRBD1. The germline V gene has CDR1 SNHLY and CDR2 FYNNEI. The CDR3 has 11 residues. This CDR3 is CASNGGQGSLF. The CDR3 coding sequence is TGTGCCAGCAACGGGGGACAGGGGAGCCTATTC.

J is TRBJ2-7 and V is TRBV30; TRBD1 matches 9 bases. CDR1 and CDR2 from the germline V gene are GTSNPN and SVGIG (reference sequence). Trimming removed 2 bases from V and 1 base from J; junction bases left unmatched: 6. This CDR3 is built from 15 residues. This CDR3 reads CAWSRTGTGSYEQYF. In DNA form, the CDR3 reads TGTGCCTGGAGTCGAACCGGGACAGGGTCCTACGAGCAGTACTTC.

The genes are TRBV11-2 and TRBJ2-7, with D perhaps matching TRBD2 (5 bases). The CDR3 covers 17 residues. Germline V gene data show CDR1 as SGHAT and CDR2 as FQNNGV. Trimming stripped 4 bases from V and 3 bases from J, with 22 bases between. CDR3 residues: CASSSLEARGGSYEQYF. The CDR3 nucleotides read TGTGCCAGCAGCTCCCTCGAGGCTCGCGGAGGTAGCTACGAGCAGTACTTC.

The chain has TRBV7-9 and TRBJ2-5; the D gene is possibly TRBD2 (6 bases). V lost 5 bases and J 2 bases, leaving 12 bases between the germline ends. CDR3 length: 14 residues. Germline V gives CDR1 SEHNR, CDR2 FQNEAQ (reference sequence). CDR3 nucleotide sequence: TGTGCCAGCAGCCCTAGCGTCGTGCAAGAGACCCAGTACTTC. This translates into CASSPSVVQETQYF.

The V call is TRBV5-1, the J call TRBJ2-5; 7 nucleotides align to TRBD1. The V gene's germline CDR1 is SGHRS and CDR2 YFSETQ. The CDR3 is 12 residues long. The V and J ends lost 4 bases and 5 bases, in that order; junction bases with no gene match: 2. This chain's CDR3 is CASSLDRETQYF. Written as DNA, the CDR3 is TGCGCCAGCAGCCTGGACAGGGAGACCCAGTACTTC.

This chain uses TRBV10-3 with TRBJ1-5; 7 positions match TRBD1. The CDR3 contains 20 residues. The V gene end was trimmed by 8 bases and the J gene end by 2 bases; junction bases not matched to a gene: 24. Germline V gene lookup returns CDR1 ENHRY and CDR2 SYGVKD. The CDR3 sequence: CAIDLRDRDNGGLRNQPQHF. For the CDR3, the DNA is TGTGCCATCGATCTCCGGGACAGAGACAACGGGGGTTTACGCAATCAGCCCCAGCATTTT.

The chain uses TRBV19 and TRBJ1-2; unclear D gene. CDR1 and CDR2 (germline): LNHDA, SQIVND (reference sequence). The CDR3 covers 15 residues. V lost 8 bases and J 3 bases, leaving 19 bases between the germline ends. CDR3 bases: TGTGCCAGTCAAGGCAGCCAGCGGACCTACTATGGCTACACCTTC. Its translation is CASQGSQRTYYGYTF.